This note documents a single TCR beta chain sequence. Its antigen is still unknown. This entry is derived from a study of blood T cells in healthy people across ages. Study conclusions and caveats: Unknown donor CMV status possibly confounded expanded clonotype changes.

Primers used in a second PCR of about 7 to 12 cycles were a sample-barcoded 5' primer and a J-beta primer mix. Each cDNA molecule was tagged by a template-switch adaptor that had 12 random nucleotides. In TCRdb, the 5' RACE reads were re-called with MiXCR into one record per CDR3 protein. In the table there are some 550,000 distinct CDR3 sequences, 45% to 55% of which are singletons. The sample providers were healthy Caucasian people from Russia, aged about 6 to 90. Germline V gene lookup returns CDR1 MNHEY and CDR2 SVGEGT. V was cut by 6 bases and J by 6 bases, with 15 bases left in between. The CDR3 length is 13 residues.

Source material: blood. The chain uses TRBV6-2 or TRBV6-3 and TRBJ2-7; D gene uncertain. The clonotype originates from a man of 80 years or more in good health. The chain's CDR3 is CASSPKWKVEQYF. Here the CDR3 DNA reads TGTGCCAGCAGCCCCAAATGGAAGGTCGAGCAGTACTTC.